This TCR beta chain comes out of a study of cytomegalovirus exposure and HLA in healthy donors. Germline assignment: CDR1 SGHTA and CDR2 FQGNSA. Trimming at V came to 5 bases and at J to 4 bases, leaving 6 bases not matched to a gene. CDR3 size: 14 residues. In the PCR, 60 Vbeta and 13 Jbeta primers were used. Clones were read by immunoSEQ multiplex PCR, and TCRdb kept only the in-frame ones, dropping some. The table lists some 110,000 clones, roughly 15% of them singletons. This receptor was identified in a female donor in good health and CMV-seronegative. The rearrangement uses TRBV7-2 and TRBJ1-2; 8 nucleotides align to TRBD1. The sequencing input was PBMCs. The CDR3 sequence is CASSMGQALYGYTF. The DNA for the CDR3 is TGTGCCAGCAGCATGGGACAGGCGCTCTATGGCTACACCTTC.